The entry below gives a single T cell receptor beta chain sequence along with its context. Its antigen is still unknown. This specimen belongs to a study of T cell repertoires in ileal Crohn's disease. Study-wide background: Surgery for a complication: stricturing in around 60%, penetrating in about 40%. Points from the study as a whole: High-frequency clones were more common in sorted CD8 than CD4 cells. Clonality above 26.8% at surgery always came with endoscopic recurrence.

The method was immunoSEQ multiplex PCR; TCRdb's version includes in-frame clones alone and lacks a portion of them. Of 30,000 to 35,000 clones listed, about four fifths were seen once; the top ten hold under 20%. The CDR3 totals 13 residues. The germline CDR1 and CDR2 sequences are LGHNT and FRNRAP. Losses at the gene ends were 7 bases for V and 1 base for J; bases not matched to a gene: 2. The chain couples TRBV12-5 to TRBJ2-7; 9 bases fit TRBD1. The receptor comes from an adult with Crohn's disease. What was sequenced was ileal tissue. The CDR3 sequence: CASEGTGSYEQYF. The CDR3 DNA sequence: TGTGCTAGTGAAGGGACAGGGTCCTACGAGCAGTACTTC.